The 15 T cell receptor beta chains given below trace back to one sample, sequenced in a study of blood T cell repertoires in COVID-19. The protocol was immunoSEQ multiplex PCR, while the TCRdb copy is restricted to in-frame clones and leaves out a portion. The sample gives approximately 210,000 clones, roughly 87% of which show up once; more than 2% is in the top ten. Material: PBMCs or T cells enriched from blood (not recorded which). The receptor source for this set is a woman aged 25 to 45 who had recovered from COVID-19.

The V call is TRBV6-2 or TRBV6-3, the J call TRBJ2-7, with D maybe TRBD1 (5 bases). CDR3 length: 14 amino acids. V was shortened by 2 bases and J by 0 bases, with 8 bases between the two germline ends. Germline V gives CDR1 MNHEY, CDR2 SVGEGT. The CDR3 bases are TGTGCCAGCAGTTACGGGGCTAGCTCCTACGAGCAGTACTTC. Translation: CASSYGASSYEQYF.

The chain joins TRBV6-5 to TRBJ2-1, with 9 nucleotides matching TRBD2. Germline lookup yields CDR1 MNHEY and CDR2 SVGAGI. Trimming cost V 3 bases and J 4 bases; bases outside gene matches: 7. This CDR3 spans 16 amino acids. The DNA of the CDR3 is TGTGCCAGCAGTTATATTGGCGGGAGGGGGTACAATGAGCAGTTCTTC. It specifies CASSYIGGRGYNEQFF.

The CDR3 reads CASSPGPGKTEAFF. The CDR3 DNA follows: TGTGCCAGCAGCCCAGGTCCTGGTAAGACTGAAGCTTTCTTT. This chain links TRBV28 with TRBJ1-1, with no clear D. V dropped 6 bases and J dropped 5 bases, with 16 bases sitting between them. From germline, CDR1 is MDHEN and CDR2 SYDVKM. The CDR3 consists of 14 residues.

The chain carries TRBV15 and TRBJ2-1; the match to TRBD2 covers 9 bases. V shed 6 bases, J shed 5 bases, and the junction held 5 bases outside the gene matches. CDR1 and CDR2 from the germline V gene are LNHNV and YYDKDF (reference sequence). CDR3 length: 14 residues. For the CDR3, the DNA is TGTGCCACCAGGGCGGGAGGGCCTAACAATGAGCAGTTCTTC. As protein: CATRAGGPNNEQFF. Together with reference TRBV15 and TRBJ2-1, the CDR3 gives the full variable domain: DAMVIQNPRYQVTQFGKPVTLSCSQTLNHNVMYWYQQKSSQAPKLLFHYYDKDFNNEADTPDNFQSRRPNTSFCFLDIRSPGLGDTAMYLCATRAGGPNNEQFFGPGTRLTVL.

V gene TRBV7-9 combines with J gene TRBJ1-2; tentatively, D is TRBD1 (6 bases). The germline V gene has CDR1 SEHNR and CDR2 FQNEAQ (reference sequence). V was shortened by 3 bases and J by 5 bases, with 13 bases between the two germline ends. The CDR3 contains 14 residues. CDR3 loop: CASSFGGARYGYTF. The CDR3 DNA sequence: TGTGCCAGCAGCTTTGGGGGGGCGAGGTATGGCTACACCTTC.

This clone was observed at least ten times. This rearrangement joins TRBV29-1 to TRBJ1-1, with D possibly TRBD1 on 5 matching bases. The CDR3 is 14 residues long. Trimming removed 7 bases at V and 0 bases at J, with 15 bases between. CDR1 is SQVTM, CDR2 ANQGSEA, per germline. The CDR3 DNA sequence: TGCAGCGCCCCGGGAGCAGGGCTGAACACTGAAGCTTTCTTT. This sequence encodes CSAPGAGLNTEAFF. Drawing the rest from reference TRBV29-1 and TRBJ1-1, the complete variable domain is SAVISQKPSRDICQRGTSLTIQCQVDSQVTMMFWYRQQPGQSLTLIATANQGSEATYESGFVIDKFPISRPNLTFSTLTVSNMSPEDSSIYLCSAPGAGLNTEAFFGQGTRLTVV.

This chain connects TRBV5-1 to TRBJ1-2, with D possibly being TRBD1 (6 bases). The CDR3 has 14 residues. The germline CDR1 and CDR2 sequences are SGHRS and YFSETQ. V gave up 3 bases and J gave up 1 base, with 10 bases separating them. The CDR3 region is CASSWTVNNYGYTF. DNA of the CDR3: TGCGCCAGCAGCTGGACAGTTAATAACTATGGCTACACCTTC.

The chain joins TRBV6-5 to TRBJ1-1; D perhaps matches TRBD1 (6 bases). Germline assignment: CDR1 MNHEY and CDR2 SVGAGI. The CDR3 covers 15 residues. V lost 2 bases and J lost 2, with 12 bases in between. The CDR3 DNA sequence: TGTGCCAGCAGTTACCGGCAGGGGCTTAACACTGAAGCTTTCTTT. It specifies CASSYRQGLNTEAFF.

Here the CDR3 DNA reads TGTGCCAGCAGTGAGGACAGGGTTTTAAGCAATGAGCAGTTCTTC. Encoded protein: CASSEDRVLSNEQFF. J is TRBJ2-1 and V is TRBV27, with 8 bases fitting TRBD1. This CDR3 contains 15 residues. Germline values: CDR1 MNHEY, CDR2 SMNVEV (reference sequence). Germline trimming cut 5 bases from V and 6 bases from J; bases unmatched to any gene: 9.

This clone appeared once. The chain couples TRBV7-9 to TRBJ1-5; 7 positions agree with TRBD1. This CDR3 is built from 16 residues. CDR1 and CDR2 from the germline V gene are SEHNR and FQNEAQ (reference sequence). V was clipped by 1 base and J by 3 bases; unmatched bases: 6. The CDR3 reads CASSLGQGIDNQPQHF. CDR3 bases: TGTGCCAGCAGCTTAGGACAGGGTATAGACAATCAGCCCCAGCATTTT.

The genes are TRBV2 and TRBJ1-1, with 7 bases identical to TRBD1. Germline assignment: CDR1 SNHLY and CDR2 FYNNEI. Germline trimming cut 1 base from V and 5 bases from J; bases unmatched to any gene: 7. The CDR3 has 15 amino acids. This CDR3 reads CASSEEGARGTEAFF. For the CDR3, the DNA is TGTGCCAGCAGTGAAGAGGGGGCAAGGGGTACTGAAGCTTTCTTT. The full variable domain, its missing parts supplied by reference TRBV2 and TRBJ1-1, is EPEVTQTPSHQVTQMGQEVILRCVPISNHLYFYWYRQILGQKVEFLVSFYNNEISEKSEIFDDQFSVERPDGSNFTLKIRSTKLEDSAMYFCASSEEGARGTEAFFGQGTRLTVV.

CDR3 nucleotides: TGTGCCAGTAGTACTTCCGATTCACCCCTCCACTTT. This translates into CASSTSDSPLHF. This rearrangement joins TRBV19 to TRBJ1-6, with D uncertain. Trimming removed 4 bases at V and 8 bases at J, with 6 bases between. Germline values: CDR1 LNHDA, CDR2 SQIVND (reference sequence). The length of the CDR3 is 12 residues. The complete variable domain, with remaining parts taken from reference TRBV19 and TRBJ1-6, reads DGGITQSPKYLFRKEGQNVTLSCEQNLNHDAMYWYRQDPGQGLRLIYYSQIVNDFQKGDIAEGYSVSREKKESFPLTVTSAQKNPTAFYLCASSTSDSPLHFGNGTRLTVT.

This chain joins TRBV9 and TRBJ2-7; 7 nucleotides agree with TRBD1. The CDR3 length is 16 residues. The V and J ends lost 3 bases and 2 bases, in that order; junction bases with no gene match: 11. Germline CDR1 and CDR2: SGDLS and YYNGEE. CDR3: CASSGGTAQITYEQYF. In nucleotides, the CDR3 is TGTGCCAGCAGCGGTGGGACAGCCCAAATTACCTACGAGCAGTACTTC. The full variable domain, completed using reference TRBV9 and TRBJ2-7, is DSGVTQTPKHLITATGQRVTLRCSPRSGDLSVYWYQQSLDQGLQFLIQYYNGEERAKGNILERFSAQQFPDLHSELNLSSLELGDSALYFCASSGGTAQITYEQYFGPGTRLTVT.

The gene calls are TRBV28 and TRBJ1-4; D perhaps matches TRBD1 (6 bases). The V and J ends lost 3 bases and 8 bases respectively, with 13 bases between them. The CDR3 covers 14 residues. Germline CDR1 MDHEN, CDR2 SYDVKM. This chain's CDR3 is CASSLQGRQEKLFF. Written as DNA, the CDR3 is TGTGCCAGCAGTTTGCAGGGGCGGCAGGAAAAACTGTTTTTT.

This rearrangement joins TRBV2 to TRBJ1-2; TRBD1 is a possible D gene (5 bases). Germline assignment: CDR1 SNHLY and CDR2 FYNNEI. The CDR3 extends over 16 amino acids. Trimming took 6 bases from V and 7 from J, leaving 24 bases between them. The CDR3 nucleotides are TGTGCCAGCAGGCACTTTACCGGGACTGACGGATCTGGCTACACCTTC. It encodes CASRHFTGTDGSGYTF.